Below, 29 T cell receptor beta chains from the same sample are listed, as sequenced in a study of cytomegalovirus exposure and HLA in healthy donors. Primers: 60 Vbeta forward and 13 Jbeta reverse. The table came from immunoSEQ multiplex PCR; TCRdb's copy has only in-frame clones and leaves some out. The sample includes about 32,000 clones. Sequencing input: PBMCs. All receptors derive from a female donor in good health and CMV-seronegative.

The V and J genes are TRBV27 and TRBJ1-6; no definite D call. This CDR3 contains 16 residues. CDR1 is MNHEY and CDR2 is SMNVEV in the germline V gene (reference sequence). The V end lost 0 bases, the J end lost 0 bases, and 6 bases lay between the germline ends. CDR3 residues: CASSLSGFSYNSPLHF. The CDR3 bases are TGTGCCAGCAGTTTATCCGGGTTCTCCTATAATTCACCCCTCCACTTT.

The chain employs TRBV7-8 and TRBJ1-5; TRBD1 matches 9 bases. Trimming cost V 6 bases and J 1 base; bases outside gene matches: 1. Germline V gene data show CDR1 as SGHVS and CDR2 as FQNEAQ. The CDR3 totals 14 residues. CDR3 coding DNA: TGTGCCAGCAGACAGGGGGCGAGCAATCAGCCCCAGCATTTT. It encodes CASRQGASNQPQHF.

The gene calls are TRBV9 and TRBJ1-5, with D tentatively TRBD1 (6 bases). From germline, CDR1 is SGDLS and CDR2 YYNGEE. CDR3 length: 15 residues. Trimming pared 4 bases from V and 2 bases from J, leaving 13 bases between. CDR3 in amino acids: CASSRGGGGNQPQHF. The CDR3 DNA reads as TGTGCCAGCAGCCGAGGGGGTGGTGGCAATCAGCCCCAGCATTTT.

The chain joins TRBV23-1 to TRBJ2-5; 11 nucleotides align to TRBD2. TRBV23-1 is labeled an ORF, and its function is uncertain. Trimming at V came to 0 bases and at J to 9 bases, leaving 12 bases not matched to a gene. The CDR3 consists of 17 residues. The CDR3 sequence is CASSQSEGTSGGGAQYF. As DNA, the CDR3 is TGCGCCAGCAGTCAATCGGAGGGGACTAGCGGCGGGGGGGCCCAGTACTTC.

The V and J genes are TRBV4-2 and TRBJ2-7, with 9 positions matching TRBD1. The CDR3 consists of 15 residues. Germline-derived CDR1 and CDR2 are LGHNA and YNFKEQ. V lost 1 base to trimming and J lost 2 bases; unmatched junction nucleotides: 3. In nucleotides, the CDR3 is TGTGCCAGCAGCCAAGGGACAGGGGAGGCCTACGAGCAGTACTTC. Translating gives CASSQGTGEAYEQYF.

The J gene is TRBJ2-5, the V gene TRBV25-1; D is perhaps TRBD1 (5 bases). The germline V gene encodes CDR1 MGHDK and CDR2 SYGVNS. The CDR3 extends over 15 amino acids. V gave up 6 bases and J gave up 2 bases, with 16 bases separating them. The CDR3 coding sequence is TGTGCCAGCAGCCCTTCCGACAGCAAACAAGAGACCCAGTACTTC. It codes for CASSPSDSKQETQYF. Using reference TRBV25-1 and TRBJ2-5 for the parts outside the CDR3, the full variable domain is EADIYQTPRYLVIGTGKKITLECSQTMGHDKMYWYQQDPGMELHLIHYSYGVNSTEKGDLSSESTVSRIRTEHFPLTLESARPSHTSQYLCASSPSDSKQETQYFGPGTRLLVL.

The chain links TRBV7-6 to TRBJ2-5; 11 positions agree with TRBD2. The germline V gene has CDR1 SGHVS and CDR2 FNYEAQ. The CDR3 contains 16 residues. With V trimmed by 1 base and J by 1 base, 2 bases remained unmatched. CDR3 sequence reads: CASSLEGTSGQETQYF. CDR3 coding DNA: TGTGCCAGCAGCTTAGAAGGGACTAGCGGCCAAGAGACCCAGTACTTC. The full variable domain, completed using reference TRBV7-6 and TRBJ2-5, is GAGVSQSPRYKVTKRGQDVALRCDPISGHVSLYWYRQALGQGPEFLTYFNYEAQQDKSGLPNDRFSAERPEGSISTLTIQRTEQRDSAMYRCASSLEGTSGQETQYFGPGTRLLVL.

V is TRBV6-4 and J is TRBJ2-3; TRBD1 aligns across 10 bases. Germline assignment: CDR1 MRHNA and CDR2 SNTAGT. J gave up 4 bases and V 2 bases, and 0 bases lay outside the gene matches. CDR3 length: 14 residues. This CDR3 reads CASSDGQGADTQYF. The CDR3 DNA reads TGTGCCAGCAGTGACGGACAGGGGGCAGATACGCAGTATTTT.

V gene TRBV7-3 combines with J gene TRBJ2-3; 10 nucleotides match TRBD2. V was clipped by 5 bases and J by 8 bases; unmatched bases: 16. Germline CDR1 reads SGHTA; CDR2 reads FQGTGA. CDR3 size: 17 residues. The CDR3 coding sequence is TGTGCCAGCAGCCTAGGGGGCGCTAGCGGGGGCCGGGGTACGCAGTATTTT. Protein sequence: CASSLGGASGGRGTQYF.

The chain recombines TRBV6-5 with TRBJ2-7; TRBD1 might be the D (6 bases). This CDR3 comprises 13 residues. V was pared by 5 bases and J by 7 bases, with 15 bases between. Germline V gives CDR1 MNHEY, CDR2 SVGAGI. The CDR3 loop reads CASSLPGVGEQYF. CDR3 bases: TGTGCCAGCAGTCTTCCAGGGGTCGGGGAGCAGTACTTC.

The chain is built from TRBV4-3 and TRBJ2-7, with D maybe TRBD1 (5 bases). From germline, CDR1 is LGHNA and CDR2 YSLEER. The CDR3 is made up of 15 amino acids. Trimming cost V 1 base and J 2 bases, with 12 bases left between them. CDR3 in DNA: TGCGCCAGCAGCCAAGGACAGCCAAATACCTACGAGCAGTACTTC. Its protein is CASSQGQPNTYEQYF.

This chain links TRBV2 with TRBJ1-1; D is unclear. Germline values: CDR1 SNHLY, CDR2 FYNNEI. V was clipped by 8 bases and J by 4 bases, with 17 bases between them. The CDR3 has 14 residues. CDR3 coding DNA: TGTGCCAGCGGGGTGGAGGGCGTGGGCACTGAAGCTTTCTTT. Translated: CASGVEGVGTEAFF.

The rearrangement links TRBV2 to TRBJ1-6; 9 nucleotides line up with TRBD1. Germline CDR1 reads SNHLY; CDR2 reads FYNNEI. The CDR3 consists of 17 residues. V dropped 7 bases and J dropped 7; count of bases not matched to a gene: 14. CDR3 region: CASTPLQGASRNSPLHF. The CDR3 DNA follows: TGTGCCAGCACCCCATTACAGGGGGCTTCTAGGAATTCACCCCTCCACTTT.

The chain recombines TRBV5-5 with TRBJ2-5, with 9 bases fitting TRBD1. CDR3 size: 16 residues. With V trimmed by 0 bases and J by 3 bases, 6 bases remained unmatched. Germline V gene data show CDR1 as SGHKS and CDR2 as YYEKEE (reference sequence). The CDR3 protein is CASSLAGGTGKETQYF. As DNA, the CDR3 is TGTGCCAGCAGCTTGGCCGGAGGGACAGGGAAAGAGACCCAGTACTTC.

The rearrangement uses TRBV18 and TRBJ2-7; D may be TRBD1 (6 bases). Deletions cut 3 bases from V and 1 base from J, with 13 bases between. CDR1 KGHSH and CDR2 LQKENI come from the germline V gene. This CDR3 is 15 amino acids long. CDR3 protein: CASSPENRVSYEQYF. The CDR3 bases are TGTGCCAGCTCACCGGAAAACAGGGTATCCTACGAGCAGTACTTC.

The CDR3 loop is CASLKRGQGNQPQHF. As DNA, the CDR3 is TGTGCCAGCCTTAAGAGGGGGCAGGGGAATCAGCCCCAGCATTTT. The V and J genes are TRBV28 and TRBJ1-5, with 7 bases matching TRBD1. The CDR3 covers 15 residues. The V gene's germline CDR1 is MDHEN and CDR2 SYDVKM. The ends lost 8 bases at V and 4 bases at J; junction bases unmatched: 11.

This sequence joins TRBV18 and TRBJ1-1, with 7 bases lining up with TRBD1. CDR3 length equals 17 residues. The trim removed 3 bases at V and 3 bases at J, leaving 13 bases unmatched. The germline V gene encodes CDR1 KGHSH and CDR2 LQKENI. The CDR3 DNA sequence: TGTGCCAGCTCACCGATAGACCTCCAAGGGGGCTACACTGAAGCTTTCTTT. It translates to CASSPIDLQGGYTEAFF.

The chain has TRBV4-1 and TRBJ2-5, with 13 bases aligning to TRBD2. In germline, CDR1 is MGHRA, CDR2 YSYEKL. This CDR3 region has 18 residues. Trimming removed 6 bases from V and 5 bases from J; junction bases left unmatched: 15. This chain's CDR3 is CASRSTSGGLSGFETQYF. The CDR3 DNA follows: TGCGCCAGCAGGTCGACTAGCGGGGGGTTATCGGGTTTTGAGACCCAGTACTTC.

CDR3 sequence reads: CASSVERDRGSEQYF. CDR3 bases: TGTGCCAGCAGCGTAGAAAGAGACAGGGGATCCGAGCAGTACTTC. This sequence joins TRBV9 and TRBJ2-5, with TRBD1 identical over 8 bases. The better agreement between TRBJ2-7 and the DNA end casts doubt on the J call. In germline, CDR1 is SGDLS, CDR2 YYNGEE. The CDR3 consists of 15 residues.

The chain links TRBV6-1 to TRBJ2-1; D gene ambiguous. The CDR3 totals 16 residues. V was shortened by 4 bases and J by 1 base, with 14 bases between the two germline ends. Germline loops: CDR1 MNHNS, CDR2 SASEGT. CDR3 sequence: CASSGAAGGSYNEQFF. The DNA of the CDR3 is TGTGCCAGCAGTGGCGCGGCCGGCGGTTCCTACAATGAGCAGTTCTTC.

V and J are TRBV29-1 and TRBJ1-2, with D perhaps TRBD1 (5 bases). Per germline, CDR1 SQVTM and CDR2 ANQGSEA. V shed 4 bases and J shed 6 bases, with 15 bases lying between them. The CDR3 totals 13 residues. The CDR3 DNA is TGCAGCGTTGTTACGGAGGGGTCGCATGGCTACACCTTC. It specifies CSVVTEGSHGYTF.

The chain is built from TRBV9 and TRBJ2-5; D perhaps matches TRBD1 (6 bases). The CDR3 totals 16 residues. Trimming took 4 bases from V and 0 from J, leaving 16 bases between them. CDR1 and CDR2 (germline): SGDLS, YYNGEE. The CDR3 nucleotides read TGTGCCAGCAGCAGGTCAACCGGACAGTACCAAGAGACCCAGTACTTC. It translates to CASSRSTGQYQETQYF.

This chain links TRBV10-3 with TRBJ1-5, with D unresolved. V was clipped by 4 bases and J by 5 bases, with 9 bases between them. This CDR3 is built from 13 residues. Per germline, CDR1 ENHRY and CDR2 SYGVKD. CDR3 nucleotides: TGTGCCATCAGTGTCGGAGAGGATCAGCCCCAGCATTTT. Its protein product is CAISVGEDQPQHF.

This CDR3 is CASSPSMYEQYF. The CDR3 DNA reads TGTGCCAGCTCACCCTCCATGTACGAGCAGTACTTC. The chain links TRBV18 to TRBJ2-5; no definite D call. The better agreement between TRBJ2-7 and the DNA end casts doubt on the J call. This CDR3 is 12 amino acids long. Germline V gives CDR1 KGHSH, CDR2 LQKENI.

The chain employs TRBV5-1 and TRBJ2-1; 10 bases are shared with TRBD2. Per the germline V gene, CDR1 is SGHRS and CDR2 is YFSETQ. J lost 0 bases, V lost 0 bases, and 6 bases had no gene match. The CDR3 runs 18 residues. CDR3 bases: TGCGCCAGCAGCTTGGCCGTGCTAGCGGGGGTCTCCTACAATGAGCAGTTCTTC. Protein product: CASSLAVLAGVSYNEQFF.

The chain uses TRBV9 and TRBJ2-3, with 9 positions matching TRBD1. The CDR3 spans 16 residues. The germline CDR1 and CDR2 sequences are SGDLS and YYNGEE. With 4 bases clipped from V and 1 base from J, the junction kept 7 bases outside the gene matches. CDR3 protein: CASSPAGTGRTDTQYF. CDR3 nucleotides: TGTGCCAGCAGCCCCGCCGGGACAGGGCGCACAGATACGCAGTATTTT.

The V and J genes are TRBV13 and TRBJ2-6; tentative D call: TRBD2 (6 bases). This CDR3 contains 16 residues. The V gene lost 5 bases and the J gene lost 2 bases, with 13 bases spanning the gap. CDR1 is PRHDT and CDR2 is FYEKMQ in the germline V gene (reference sequence). The CDR3 loop reads CASSPWRGPGANVLTF. CDR3 in DNA: TGTGCCAGCAGCCCCTGGCGGGGTCCTGGGGCCAACGTCCTGACTTTC.

V usage is TRBV28 and J usage is TRBJ2-5; tentatively, D is TRBD2 (6 bases). Germline lookup yields CDR1 MDHEN and CDR2 SYDVKM. Trimming stripped 6 bases from V and 9 bases from J, with 11 bases between. The CDR3 has 11 residues. The CDR3 sequence: CASSSPGAQYF. CDR3 bases: TGTGCCAGCAGCTCCCCGGGAGCCCAGTACTTC.

This chain connects TRBV5-1 to TRBJ1-4; possibly TRBD1 for D (6 bases). V was shortened by 0 bases and J by 6 bases, with 6 bases between the two germline ends. The CDR3 loop spans 13 amino acids. Germline lookup yields CDR1 SGHRS and CDR2 YFSETQ. Here the CDR3 DNA reads TGCGCCAGCAGCTTGGGACAGGATGAAAAACTGTTTTTT. Translating gives CASSLGQDEKLFF.